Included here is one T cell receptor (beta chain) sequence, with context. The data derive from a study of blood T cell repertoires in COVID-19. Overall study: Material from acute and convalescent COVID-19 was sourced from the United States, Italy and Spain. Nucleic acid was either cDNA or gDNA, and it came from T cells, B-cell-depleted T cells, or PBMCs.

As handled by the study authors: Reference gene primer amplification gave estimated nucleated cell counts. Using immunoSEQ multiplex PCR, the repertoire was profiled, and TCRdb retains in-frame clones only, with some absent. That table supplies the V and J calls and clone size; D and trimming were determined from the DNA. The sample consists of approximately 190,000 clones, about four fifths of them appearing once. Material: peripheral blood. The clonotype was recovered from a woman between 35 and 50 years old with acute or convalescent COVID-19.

CDR3 amino acids: CASSEIMGDQPQHF. CDR3 in DNA: TGTGCCAGCAGTGAAATTATGGGAGATCAGCCCCAGCATTTT. The J gene is TRBJ1-5, the V gene TRBV6-1; D gene ambiguous. The CDR3 contains 14 residues. Germline V CDR1 and CDR2: MNHNS, SASEGT. V was shortened by 2 bases and J by 5 bases, with 10 bases between the two germline ends.